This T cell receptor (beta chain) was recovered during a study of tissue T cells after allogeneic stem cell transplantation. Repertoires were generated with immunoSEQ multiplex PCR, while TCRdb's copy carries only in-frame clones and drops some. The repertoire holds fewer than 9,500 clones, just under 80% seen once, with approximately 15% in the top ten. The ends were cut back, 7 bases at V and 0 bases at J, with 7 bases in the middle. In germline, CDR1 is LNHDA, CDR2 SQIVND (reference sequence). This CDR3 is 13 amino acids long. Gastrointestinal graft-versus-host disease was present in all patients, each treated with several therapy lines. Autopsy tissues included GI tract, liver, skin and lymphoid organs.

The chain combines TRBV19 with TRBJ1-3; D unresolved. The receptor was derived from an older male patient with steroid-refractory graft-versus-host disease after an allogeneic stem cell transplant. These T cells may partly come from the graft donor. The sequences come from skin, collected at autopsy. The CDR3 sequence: CASKRTSGNTIYF. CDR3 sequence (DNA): TGTGCCAGTAAACGAACCTCTGGAAACACCATATATTTT.